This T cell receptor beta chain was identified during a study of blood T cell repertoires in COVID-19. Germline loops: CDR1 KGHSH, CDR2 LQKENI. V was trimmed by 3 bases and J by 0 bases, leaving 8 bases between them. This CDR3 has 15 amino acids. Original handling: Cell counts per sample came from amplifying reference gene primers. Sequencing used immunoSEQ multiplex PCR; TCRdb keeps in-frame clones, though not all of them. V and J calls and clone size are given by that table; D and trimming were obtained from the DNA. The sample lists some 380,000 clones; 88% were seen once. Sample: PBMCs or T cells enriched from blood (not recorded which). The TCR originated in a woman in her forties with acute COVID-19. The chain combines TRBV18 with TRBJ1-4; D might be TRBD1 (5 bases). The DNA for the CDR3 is TGTGCCAGCTCACCCCAGGGCGCAACTAATGAAAAACTGTTTTTT. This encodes CASSPQGATNEKLFF.